These 20 T cell receptor beta chains were all obtained from the same sample, sequenced in a study of T cell responses to AZD1222 COVID-19 vaccine. Assay: immunoSEQ multiplex PCR; the TCRdb copy retains only in-frame clones and omits some. The data show about 160,000 clones, approximately 94% seen once. The specimen was peripheral blood, collected 28 days after the second AZD1222 dose. Source of these receptors: an adult who received the AZD1222 COVID-19 vaccine.

This clone has just a few counts. The DNA is omitted, as the CDR3 cannot be located on it reliably, and the CDR3 follows TCRdb's listing. This chain connects TRBV5-1 to TRBJ2-7. Germline V gene sequence: CDR1 SGHRS, CDR2 YFSETQ. Both ends counted, the CDR3 spans 14 residues. The chain's CDR3 is CASSFGQGSYEQYF.

Worth noting for this clone: The same CDR3 is also encoded by other DNA sequences in this sample. The chain is built from TRBV11-2 and TRBJ2-5, with D uncertain. The CDR3 contains 12 residues. Trimming removed 0 bases at V and 5 bases at J, with 4 bases between. Germline CDR1 is SGHAT and CDR2 is FQNNGV. The CDR3 region is CASSLDRETQYF. The CDR3 DNA sequence: TGTGCCAGCAGCTTAGACCGGGAGACCCAGTACTTC.

The chain joins TRBV7-2 to TRBJ1-1; TRBD1 might be the D (5 bases). The V end lost 2 bases, the J end lost 5 bases, and 6 bases lay between the germline ends. CDR3 length equals 12 residues. Germline V gene lookup returns CDR1 SGHTA and CDR2 FQGNSA. CDR3: CASSLSGTEAFF. In DNA, the CDR3 is TGTGCCAGCAGCTTATCAGGGACTGAAGCTTTCTTT. Full variable domain (outside the CDR3, taken from reference TRBV7-2 and TRBJ1-1): GAGVSQSPSNKVTEKGKDVELRCDPISGHTALYWYRQSLGQGLEFLIYFQGNSAPDKSGLPSDRFSAERTGGSVSTLTIQRTQQEDSAVYLCASSLSGTEAFFGQGTRLTVV.

The chain couples TRBV19 to TRBJ1-5; 8 bases fit TRBD1. The J segment lost 4 bases and the V segment lost 6 bases, leaving 8 bases of the junction unmatched. Germline CDR1 LNHDA, CDR2 SQIVND (reference sequence). The CDR3 has 15 amino acids. CDR3 sequence reads: CASRRTGTINQPQHF. DNA of the CDR3: TGTGCCAGTAGGAGGACAGGGACCATTAATCAGCCCCAGCATTTT.

The gene calls are TRBV6-6 and TRBJ1-5, with D unresolved. V lost 0 bases, J lost 11 bases, and 5 bases lay in between. CDR1 is MNHNY and CDR2 is SVGAGI in the germline V gene (reference sequence). The CDR3 runs 11 residues. This chain's CDR3 is CASSYSGTQHF. The CDR3 DNA reads TGTGCCAGCAGTTACTCCGGGACCCAGCATTTT.

This clone was seen a single time. The V call is TRBV4-1, the J call TRBJ1-4; 7 bases are a match to TRBD1. Per the germline V gene, CDR1 is MGHRA and CDR2 is YSYEKL. V dropped 3 bases and J dropped 7; count of bases not matched to a gene: 8. The CDR3 length is 15 residues. The CDR3 DNA reads TGCGCCAGCAGCCATTACACAGGGGAGGTTGAAAAACTGTTTTTT. Its translation is CASSHYTGEVEKLFF.

V usage is TRBV18 and J usage is TRBJ2-5; D is perhaps TRBD1 or TRBD2 (5 bases each). Germline CDR1 is KGHSH and CDR2 is LQKENI. This CDR3 spans 14 amino acids. V was pared by 2 bases and J by 4 bases, with 11 bases between. CDR3 coding DNA: TGTGCCAGCTCACCATTCGCAGGGAGAGAGACCCAGTACTTC. It translates to CASSPFAGRETQYF.

Regarding this clone: One end of the junction is discordant with germline, which a read error may explain. The rearrangement uses TRBV7-9 and TRBJ1-1, with 7 bases aligning to TRBD1. CDR3 size: 13 residues. Germline V lookup: CDR1 SEHNR, CDR2 FQNEAQ (reference sequence). The chain's CDR3 is CASSKDRNAEAFF. The CDR3 nucleotides are TGTGCCAGCAGCAAGGACAGGAACGCTGAAGCTTTCTTT.

This rearrangement joins TRBV7-9 to TRBJ1-2, with unresolved D. V was cut by 0 bases and J by 4 bases, with 12 bases left in between. The V gene's germline CDR1 is SEHNR and CDR2 FQNEAQ (reference sequence). The CDR3 loop spans 15 amino acids. CDR3 sequence (DNA): TGTGCCAGCAGCTTAGCAGGCGAACGAGTCTATGGCTACACCTTC. Translation gives CASSLAGERVYGYTF.

V usage is TRBV6-6 and J usage is TRBJ2-2, with D unresolved. Trimming shortened V by 2 bases and J by 4 bases, and 8 bases separated the two germline ends. Per the germline V gene, CDR1 is MNHNY and CDR2 is SVGAGI (reference sequence). This CDR3 is built from 14 residues. DNA of the CDR3: TGTGCCAGCAGTTACCCGGACCTCACCGGGGAGCTGTTTTTT. As protein: CASSYPDLTGELFF.

The gene calls are TRBV6-5 and TRBJ1-4, with D unclear. Germline CDR1 is MNHEY and CDR2 is SVGAGI. With 7 bases removed from V and 7 bases from J, the gap between germline ends came to 19 bases. The CDR3 loop spans 15 amino acids. The CDR3 is CASTPGGRRSEKLFF. CDR3 bases: TGTGCCAGCACCCCCGGAGGGCGGAGGAGTGAAAAACTGTTTTTT.

The V gene is TRBV30, the J gene TRBJ1-1; the D gene is possibly TRBD1 (6 bases). The germline CDR1 and CDR2 sequences are GTSNPN and SVGIG (reference sequence). The CDR3 consists of 14 residues. V was cut by 0 bases and J by 0 bases, with 8 bases left in between. Written as DNA, the CDR3 is TGTGCCTGGAGTGTTCAGGGGTTGAACACTGAAGCTTTCTTT. Translation gives CAWSVQGLNTEAFF.

J is TRBJ1-1 and V is TRBV11-1; 8 bases map to TRBD1. Germline values: CDR1 SGHAT, CDR2 FQDESV (reference sequence). The CDR3 runs 13 residues. The V segment lost 1 base and the J segment 8 bases; nucleotides outside the gene matches: 3. The CDR3 reads CASSLGGQDEAFF. In DNA, the CDR3 is TGTGCCAGCAGCTTAGGGGGACAGGACGAAGCTTTCTTT. Based on the CDR3 plus reference TRBV11-1 and TRBJ1-1, the full variable domain is EAEVAQSPRYKITEKSQAVAFWCDPISGHATLYWYRQILGQGPELLVQFQDESVVDDSQLPKDRFSAERLKGVDSTLKIQPAELGDSAMYLCASSLGGQDEAFFGQGTRLTVV.

V and J are TRBV6-5 and TRBJ1-5; TRBD1 aligns across 9 bases. CDR3 size: 14 residues. The V and J ends lost 6 bases and 3 bases, in that order; junction bases with no gene match: 3. Germline-derived CDR1 and CDR2 are MNHEY and SVGAGI. This CDR3 is CASSRQGDNQPQHF. DNA for the CDR3: TGTGCCAGCAGCCGACAGGGGGACAATCAGCCCCAGCATTTT.

This chain uses TRBV5-1 with TRBJ1-1; D unresolved. Germline loops: CDR1 SGHRS, CDR2 YFSETQ. V was trimmed by 1 base and J by 1 base, leaving 8 bases between them. The CDR3 has 14 residues. The CDR3 region is CASSLMGANTEAFF. Written as DNA, the CDR3 is TGCGCCAGCAGCTTGATGGGCGCGAACACTGAAGCTTTCTTT. The full variable domain, rest sourced from reference TRBV5-1 and TRBJ1-1, is KAGVTQTPRYLIKTRGQQVTLSCSPISGHRSVSWYQQTPGQGLQFLFEYFSETQRNKGNFPGRFSGRQFSNSRSEMNVSTLELGDSALYLCASSLMGANTEAFFGQGTRLTVV.

The chain is built from TRBV10-3 and TRBJ2-7, with D perhaps matching TRBD1 (5 bases). V lost 1 base and J lost 4, with 11 bases in between. The CDR3 consists of 14 residues. CDR1 and CDR2 (germline): ENHRY, SYGVKD. This chain's CDR3 is CAISEFRGPYEQYF. In DNA form, the CDR3 reads TGTGCCATCAGTGAGTTTAGGGGTCCTTACGAGCAGTACTTC.

The DNA for the CDR3 is TGTGCCAGCAGCCAAGATCCCAGGGGCACTGAAGCTTTCTTT. Its protein is CASSQDPRGTEAFF. The chain couples TRBV3-1 (or the pseudogene TRBV3-2) to TRBJ1-1; tentative D call: TRBD1 (6 bases). Trimming removed 0 bases at V and 4 bases at J, with 9 bases between. CDR1 LGHDT and CDR2 YNNKEL come from the germline V gene (reference sequence). CDR3 length: 14 amino acids.

The genes are TRBV3-1 (or the pseudogene TRBV3-2) and TRBJ2-1; perhaps D is TRBD1 or TRBD2 (5 bases each). This CDR3 is 13 amino acids long. Per germline, CDR1 LGHDT and CDR2 YNNKEL (reference sequence). Trimming left V 0 bases short and J 8 bases short, with 8 bases between. CDR3 nucleotides: TGTGCCAGCAGCCAAGAGGGGGTTTATGAGCAGTTCTTC. Translated, it gives CASSQEGVYEQFF.

The chain recombines TRBV28 with TRBJ2-1; TRBD2 matches 10 bases. The germline V gene has CDR1 MDHEN and CDR2 SYDVKM. This CDR3 contains 15 residues. The trim removed 2 bases at V and 5 bases at J, leaving 3 bases unmatched. Here the CDR3 reads CASSLGLAGDNEQFF. For the CDR3, the DNA is TGTGCCAGCAGTTTAGGGCTAGCGGGGGACAATGAGCAGTTCTTC. Using reference TRBV28 and TRBJ2-1 for the parts outside the CDR3, the full variable domain is DVKVTQSSRYLVKRTGEKVFLECVQDMDHENMFWYRQDPGLGLRLIYFSYDVKMKEKGDIPEGYSVSREKKERFSLILESASTNQTSMYLCASSLGLAGDNEQFFGPGTRLTVL.

CDR3 amino acids: CASSEALWVGLHF. The CDR3 DNA reads as TGTGCCAGCAGTGAGGCCTTGTGGGTTGGCCTCCACTTT. The chain has TRBV25-1 and TRBJ1-6; D unresolved. The CDR3 covers 13 residues. Trimming removed 3 bases at V and 15 bases at J, with 15 bases between. The V gene's germline CDR1 is MGHDK and CDR2 SYGVNS.